A single sample gave rise to the 23 T cell receptor beta chains below, sequenced in a study of blood T cell repertoires in COVID-19. The protocol was immunoSEQ multiplex PCR, while the TCRdb copy is restricted to in-frame clones and leaves out a portion. Of approximately 300,000 clones in the sample, about four fifths are singletons; the top ten hold approximately 1.3%. Sample: peripheral blood. The origin of the receptors is a woman in her 50s with acute or convalescent COVID-19.

The rearrangement links TRBV6-5 to TRBJ2-3, with 7 bases identical to TRBD1. The CDR3 is 13 residues long. The V and J ends lost 8 bases and 6 bases, in that order; junction bases with no gene match: 8. Germline V CDR1 and CDR2: MNHEY, SVGAGI. Written as DNA, the CDR3 is TGTGCCAGCCCGGGACAGCTCAGGGATACGCAGTATTTT. Protein product: CASPGQLRDTQYF.

V and J are TRBV21-1 and TRBJ2-7; the table's D call TRBD2 went unverified against the DNA. TRBV21-1 is reported as a pseudogene. The CDR3 runs 14 residues. CDR3 loop: CASSKVGDWYEQYV. CDR3 nucleotide sequence: TGTGCCAGCAGCAAAGTGGGGGACTGGTACGAGCAGTACGTC.

As concerns this clone: This CDR3 is also generated by other DNA sequences in the sample. The genes are TRBV12-3 or TRBV12-4 and TRBJ1-5; D unresolved. The CDR3 has 13 residues. Trimming pared 3 bases from V and 4 bases from J, leaving 7 bases between. CDR3 nucleotide sequence: TGTGCCAGCAGTTTGCGGGGAAATCAGCCCCAGCATTTT. Protein product: CASSLRGNQPQHF.

V and J are TRBV28 and TRBJ2-2, with 13 nucleotides matching TRBD2. V lost 10 bases and J lost 2; bases outside the gene matches: 7. The CDR3 totals 16 residues. Germline V gene data show CDR1 as MDHEN and CDR2 as SYDVKM. CDR3 residues: CATPGLAGSNTGELFF. The CDR3 DNA is TGTGCCACCCCGGGACTAGCGGGATCCAACACCGGGGAGCTGTTTTTT.

The chain is built from TRBV18 and TRBJ2-7; D uncertain. Trimming pared 2 bases from V and 6 bases from J, leaving 8 bases between. The CDR3 sequence is 12 residues long. Germline lookup yields CDR1 KGHSH and CDR2 LQKENI. This chain's CDR3 is CASSPYLGEQYF. CDR3 in DNA: TGTGCCAGCTCACCATACCTAGGCGAGCAGTACTTC.

The chain employs TRBV5-4 and TRBJ1-1, with D possibly being TRBD1 (5 bases). The CDR3 spans 15 residues. In germline, CDR1 is SGHNT, CDR2 YYREEE (reference sequence). With 3 bases removed from V and 1 base from J, the gap between germline ends came to 13 bases. The CDR3 bases are TGTGCCAGCAGCTGGGGCTCGGTTGCGAACACTGAAGCTTTCTTT. Its translation: CASSWGSVANTEAFF.

V usage is TRBV23-1 and J usage is TRBJ1-1; perhaps TRBD1 as D (5 bases). TRBV23-1 is labeled an ORF, and its function is uncertain. The CDR3 has 17 residues. Trimming took off 3 bases at V and 1 base at J, with 18 bases between the two ends. The CDR3 DNA reads as TGCGCCAGCAGTCACGCCACCCCGGGGGAGGGGAACACTGAAGCTTTCTTT. Translation gives CASSHATPGEGNTEAFF.

This chain uses TRBV29-1 with TRBJ1-2, with a possible D match to TRBD1 (5 bases). The CDR3 length is 12 residues. V dropped 3 bases and J dropped 6 bases, with 11 bases sitting between them. Per the germline V gene, CDR1 is SQVTM and CDR2 is ANQGSEA. The CDR3 DNA reads as TGCAGCGTTGAGCAGGGTTTGGATGGCTACACCTTC. Protein: CSVEQGLDGYTF.

The gene calls are TRBV13 and TRBJ2-7; TRBD1 aligns across 8 bases. Germline values: CDR1 PRHDT, CDR2 FYEKMQ (reference sequence). Germline trimming cut 5 bases from V and 2 bases from J; bases unmatched to any gene: 11. This CDR3 region has 16 residues. The CDR3 loop is CASSISPGTGPYEQYF. The CDR3 DNA reads as TGTGCCAGCAGCATCTCACCCGGGACAGGACCCTACGAGCAGTACTTC.

The chain has TRBV5-4 and TRBJ1-6, with 9 bases lining up with TRBD1. This CDR3 is built from 15 residues. Germline-derived CDR1 and CDR2 are SGHNT and YYREEE (reference sequence). Losses at the gene ends were 4 bases for V and 7 bases for J; bases not matched to a gene: 6. The CDR3 DNA follows: TGTGCCAGCAGCCAAGGTGGACAGGGGAATTCACCCCTCCACTTT. This gives the protein CASSQGGQGNSPLHF. Filled out from reference TRBV5-4 and TRBJ1-6, the complete variable domain reads ETGVTQSPTHLIKTRGQQVTLRCSSQSGHNTVSWYQQALGQGPQFIFQYYREEENGRGNFPPRFSGLQFPNYSSELNVNALELDDSALYLCASSQGGQGNSPLHFGNGTRLTVT.

J is TRBJ2-1 and V is TRBV10-3; 10 bases map to TRBD1. Germline assignment: CDR1 ENHRY and CDR2 SYGVKD. This CDR3 contains 15 residues. Unmatched junction bases numbered 13, after V lost 6 bases and J lost 11 bases. The CDR3 spells CAIRAGGTGVPQQFF. In DNA, the CDR3 is TGTGCCATCAGAGCTGGCGGGACAGGGGTCCCGCAGCAGTTCTTC.

The chain couples TRBV9 to TRBJ1-5, with D possibly matching TRBD1 (5 bases). The germline V and J ends were trimmed by 3 bases and 5 bases, with 12 bases remaining between them. The CDR3 has 14 residues. CDR1 SGDLS and CDR2 YYNGEE come from the germline V gene. The CDR3, as DNA: TGTGCCAGCAGCGCCCATGGGGGGTATCAGCCCCAGCATTTT. This translates into CASSAHGGYQPQHF. The full variable domain, with the rest looked up from reference TRBV9 and TRBJ1-5, is DSGVTQTPKHLITATGQRVTLRCSPRSGDLSVYWYQQSLDQGLQFLIQYYNGEERAKGNILERFSAQQFPDLHSELNLSSLELGDSALYFCASSAHGGYQPQHFGDGTRLSIL.

The chain links TRBV24-1 to TRBJ1-2; 7 nucleotides line up with TRBD1. The CDR3 covers 15 residues. Germline loops: CDR1 KGHDR, CDR2 SFDVKD. Trimming cost V 3 bases and J 2 bases; bases outside gene matches: 5. The CDR3 DNA reads TGTGCCACCAGTGATCCTTACAGGGGAAACTATGGCTACACCTTC. It yields the protein CATSDPYRGNYGYTF.

V is TRBV7-9 and J is TRBJ1-2, with 7 positions matching TRBD1. Germline assignment: CDR1 SEHNR and CDR2 FQNEAQ (reference sequence). Trimming at V came to 5 bases and at J to 3 bases, leaving 9 bases not matched to a gene. The CDR3 extends over 15 amino acids. The CDR3 DNA sequence: TGTGCCAGCAGCCTCGGGACAGCCCCCCACTATGGCTACACCTTC. It yields the protein CASSLGTAPHYGYTF.

The chain couples TRBV11-3 to TRBJ1-1, with a weak D call TRBD1 (5 bases). V was shortened by 5 bases and J by 6 bases, with 22 bases between the two germline ends. Germline CDR1 SGHNT, CDR2 YENEEA. The CDR3 has 16 amino acids. CDR3 in DNA: TGTGCCAGCAGCGCCCACACTGGCGGTGGGGCGGCTGAAGCTTTCTTT. It is translated as CASSAHTGGGAAEAFF.

This clone showed up just once. This chain connects TRBV2 to TRBJ1-2, with D perhaps TRBD1 (5 bases). Per the germline V gene, CDR1 is SNHLY and CDR2 is FYNNEI. This CDR3 is 12 amino acids long. V was shortened by 11 bases and J by 4 bases, with 14 bases between the two germline ends. The chain's CDR3 is CAGRTSLYGYTF. In DNA form, the CDR3 reads TGTGCCGGCCGGACATCGCTCTATGGCTACACCTTC.

The V call is TRBV28, the J call TRBJ2-6; no clear D. V shed 11 bases and J shed 4 bases, with 15 bases lying between them. CDR1 is MDHEN, CDR2 SYDVKM, per germline. The CDR3 length is 14 residues. The CDR3 is CAAHPRSGANVLTF. The DNA of the CDR3 is TGTGCCGCCCATCCCCGGTCCGGGGCCAACGTCCTGACTTTC.

The CDR3, as DNA: TGTGCCAGCAGTGATCCGGCAGGGGGCGAAACCGGGGAGCTGTTTTTT. Its translation is CASSDPAGGETGELFF. The chain links TRBV25-1 to TRBJ2-2; 8 nucleotides align to TRBD1. The germline CDR1 and CDR2 sequences are MGHDK and SYGVNS. V shed 3 bases and J 5 bases; nucleotides not matched to a gene: 8. The CDR3 consists of 16 residues.

The J gene is TRBJ1-6, the V gene TRBV5-1; the match to TRBD1 covers 7 bases. The J segment lost 5 bases and the V segment lost 5 bases, leaving 10 bases of the junction unmatched. The germline V gene has CDR1 SGHRS and CDR2 YFSETQ. The CDR3 extends over 16 amino acids. CDR3 nucleotides: TGCGCCAGCAGTCCAGAACCGACAGGGAATAATTCACCCCTCCACTTT. This translates into CASSPEPTGNNSPLHF.

V gene TRBV24-1 combines with J gene TRBJ2-3; D might be TRBD2 (5 bases). The CDR3 is 15 amino acids. V was clipped by 5 bases and J by 6 bases, with 17 bases between them. Per the germline V gene, CDR1 is KGHDR and CDR2 is SFDVKD. The CDR3 region is CATSGGSAPRDTQYF. As DNA, the CDR3 is TGTGCCACCAGTGGAGGTAGCGCCCCCAGGGATACGCAGTATTTT.

This clone was recorded only once. The chain links TRBV18 to TRBJ2-6; D remains unclear. This CDR3 is 17 amino acids long. Trimming took 3 bases from V and 1 from J, leaving 13 bases between them. In germline, CDR1 is KGHSH, CDR2 LQKENI. The CDR3 DNA reads TGTGCCAGCTCACCCGTGAGAGGAACGTCTGGGGCCAACGTCCTGACTTTC. Translating it yields CASSPVRGTSGANVLTF.

The chain has TRBV5-1 and TRBJ2-1; 8 bases are shared with TRBD1. This CDR3 is built from 12 residues. CDR1 SGHRS and CDR2 YFSETQ come from the germline V gene. The V segment lost 4 bases and the J segment 7 bases; nucleotides outside the gene matches: 1. The DNA for the CDR3 is TGCGCCAGCAGCCGACAGGGGAATGAGCAGTTCTTC. Its protein product is CASSRQGNEQFF.

The rearrangement links TRBV2 to TRBJ1-2; 8 positions match TRBD1. J gave up 2 bases and V 3 bases, and 2 bases lay outside the gene matches. CDR1 and CDR2 from the germline V gene are SNHLY and FYNNEI. The CDR3 is 14 residues long. The CDR3 spells CASSEDRANYGYTF. Written as DNA, the CDR3 is TGTGCCAGCAGTGAGGACAGGGCAAACTATGGCTACACCTTC.